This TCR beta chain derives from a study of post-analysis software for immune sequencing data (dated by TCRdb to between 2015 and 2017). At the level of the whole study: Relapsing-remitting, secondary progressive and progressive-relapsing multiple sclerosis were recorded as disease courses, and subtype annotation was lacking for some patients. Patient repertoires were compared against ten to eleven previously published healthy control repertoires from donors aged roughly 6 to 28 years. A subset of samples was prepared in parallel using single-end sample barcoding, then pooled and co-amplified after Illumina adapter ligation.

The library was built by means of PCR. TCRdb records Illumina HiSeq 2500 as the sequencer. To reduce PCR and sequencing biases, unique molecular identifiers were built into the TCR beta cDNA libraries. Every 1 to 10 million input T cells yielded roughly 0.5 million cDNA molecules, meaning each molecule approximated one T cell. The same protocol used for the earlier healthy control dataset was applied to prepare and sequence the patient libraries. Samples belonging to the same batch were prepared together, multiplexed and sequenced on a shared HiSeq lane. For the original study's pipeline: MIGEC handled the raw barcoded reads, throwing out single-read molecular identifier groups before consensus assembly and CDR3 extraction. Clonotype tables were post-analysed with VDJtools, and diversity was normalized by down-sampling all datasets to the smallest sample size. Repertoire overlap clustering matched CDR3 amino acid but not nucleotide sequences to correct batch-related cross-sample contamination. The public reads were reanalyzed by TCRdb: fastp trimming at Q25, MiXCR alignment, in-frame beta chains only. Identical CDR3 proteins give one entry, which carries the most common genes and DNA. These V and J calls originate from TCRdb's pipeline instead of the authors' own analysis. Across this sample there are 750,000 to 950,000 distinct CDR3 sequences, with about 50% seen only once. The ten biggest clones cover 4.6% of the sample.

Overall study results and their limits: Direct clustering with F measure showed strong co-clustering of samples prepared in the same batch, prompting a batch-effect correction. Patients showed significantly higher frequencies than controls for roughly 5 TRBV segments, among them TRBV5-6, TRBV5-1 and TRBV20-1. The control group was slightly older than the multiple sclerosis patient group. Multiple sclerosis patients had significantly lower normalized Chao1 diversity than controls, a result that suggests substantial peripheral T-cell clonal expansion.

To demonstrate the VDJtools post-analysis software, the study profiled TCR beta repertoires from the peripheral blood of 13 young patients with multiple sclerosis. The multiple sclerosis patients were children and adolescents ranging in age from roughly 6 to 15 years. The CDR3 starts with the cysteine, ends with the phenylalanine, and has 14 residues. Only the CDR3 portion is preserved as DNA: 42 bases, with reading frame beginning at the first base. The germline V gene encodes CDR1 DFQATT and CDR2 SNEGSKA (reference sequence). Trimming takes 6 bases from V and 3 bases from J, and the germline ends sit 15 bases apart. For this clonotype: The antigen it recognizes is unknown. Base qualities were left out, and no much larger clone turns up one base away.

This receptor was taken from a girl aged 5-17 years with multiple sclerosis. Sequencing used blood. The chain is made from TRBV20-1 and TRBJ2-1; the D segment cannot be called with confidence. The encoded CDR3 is CSAPVGLGYNEQFF. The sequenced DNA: TGCAGTGCCCCCGTGGGGTTAGGCTACAATGAGCAGTTCTTC.